This record looks at one T cell receptor beta chain sequence and its context. This CDR3 region has 15 residues. In germline, CDR1 is MDHEN, CDR2 SYDVKM. V trimming: 5 bases; J trimming: 1 base; junction bases outside the gene matches: 5. The data belong to a study of cytomegalovirus exposure and HLA in healthy donors. Vbeta (60) and Jbeta (13) primers were used in the PCR. Data came from immunoSEQ multiplex PCR; TCRdb stores just in-frame clones and leaves some out. Among about 160,000 clones listed, roughly 80% were seen once. Sequenced: PBMCs. This TCR derives from a middle-aged man in good health and CMV-seropositive. The V gene is TRBV28, the J gene TRBJ2-3; 8 bases map to TRBD1. The CDR3 DNA sequence: TGTGCCAGCAGTCCCGGACAGGGACGCACAGATACGCAGTATTTT. As protein: CASSPGQGRTDTQYF.